This T cell receptor (beta chain) was recovered during a study of T cells in Graves' hyperthyroidism and ophthalmopathy. Study information: Peripheral blood was drawn at first diagnosis, prior to all treatment.

Study findings and constraints: The authors' 13 V-J model separated ophthalmopathy from stable hyperthyroidism. Blood also carried most thyroid clonotypes expanded above 0.001.

This clonotype turned up a few times. The antigen is unknown. Amplified regions were TCR beta CDR3 sequences from RNA transcripts. An initial round of RT-PCR targeting the TCR CDR3 relied on the HTBI primer set. TCRdb called the multiplex PCR reads again in MiXCR, with one record for every CDR3 protein. The data show 600,000 to 650,000 distinct CDR3 sequences, roughly 20% seen once. PBMCs were sourced from roughly 10 ml fresh peripheral blood. The sequence came from a young man with Graves' ophthalmopathy. Sequencing was performed on blood.

The CDR3 spells CASSTGPMNTEAFF. The CDR3, as DNA: TGTGCCAGTAGTACAGGGCCCATGAACACTGAAGCTTTCTTT. The chain employs TRBV19 and TRBJ1-1, with D perhaps TRBD1 (5 bases). V gave up 4 bases and J gave up 0 bases, with 9 bases separating them. Germline-derived CDR1 and CDR2 are LNHDA and SQIVND (reference sequence). The CDR3 runs 14 residues.